One sample yielded the 11 T cell receptor beta chains listed below, sequenced in a study of T cells in Graves' hyperthyroidism and ophthalmopathy. RNA transcripts gave rise to amplified TCR beta CDR3 regions. First-round RT-PCR with HTBI primers amplified the TCR CDR3 region. TCRdb independently ran MiXCR on the multiplex PCR reads; one entry per CDR3 protein. The sample holds about 640,000 distinct CDR3 sequences, less than 25% seen once. The specimen was blood. The receptors derive from a man aged 25 to 40 with Graves' ophthalmopathy.

This clonotype appeared a few times. The chain carries TRBV29-1 and TRBJ1-2; D unclear. Germline values: CDR1 SQVTM, CDR2 ANQGSEA. V was pared by 6 bases and J by 4 bases, with 18 bases between. CDR3 length: 14 amino acids. CDR3 protein: CSVSAGRSLYGYTF. CDR3 DNA: TGCAGCGTCTCCGCCGGCAGATCCCTCTATGGCTACACCTTC. Complete variable domain (other parts from reference TRBV29-1 and TRBJ1-2): SAVISQKPSRDICQRGTSLTIQCQVDSQVTMMFWYRQQPGQSLTLIATANQGSEATYESGFVIDKFPISRPNLTFSTLTVSNMSPEDSSIYLCSVSAGRSLYGYTFGSGTRLTVV.

Details on this clonotype: A read error may explain this, as a much larger clone is one base away. The chain couples TRBV30 to TRBJ1-1; 10 bases match TRBD1. CDR1 and CDR2 from the germline V gene are GTSNPN and SVGIG (reference sequence). J lost 3 bases, V lost 2 bases, and 3 bases had no gene match. CDR3 length: 14 residues. In nucleotides, the CDR3 is TGTGCCTGGAGTTCCGGGACAGGGGACACTGAAGCTTTCTTT. Encoded protein: CAWSSGTGDTEAFF. Based on the CDR3 plus reference TRBV30 and TRBJ1-1, the full variable domain is SQTIHQWPATLVQPVGSPLSLECTVEGTSNPNLYWYRQAAGRGLQLLFYSVGIGQISSEVPQNLSASRPQDRQFILSSKKLLLSDSGFYLCAWSSGTGDTEAFFGQGTRLTVV.

This clonotype was observed many times. This rearrangement joins TRBV27 to TRBJ2-4; tentative D call: TRBD1 (5 bases). V lost 2 bases and J lost 0, with 11 bases in between. The germline V gene encodes CDR1 MNHEY and CDR2 SMNVEV (reference sequence). The CDR3 length is 16 residues. DNA of the CDR3: TGTGCCAGCAGTTTAGCCCCAGGGTTAGCCAAAAACATTCAGTACTTC. Encoded protein: CASSLAPGLAKNIQYF.

This clonotype has just a few counts. The CDR3 protein is CASSFSFWETQYF. In DNA, the CDR3 is TGTGCCAGCAGCTTTTCCTTTTGGGAGACCCAGTACTTC. V and J are TRBV7-2 and TRBJ2-5; D is undetermined. The CDR3 sequence is 13 residues long. Germline assignment: CDR1 SGHTA and CDR2 FQGNSA. The germline V and J ends were trimmed by 3 bases and 5 bases, with 10 bases remaining between them.

In its sample, this clonotype was seen a few times. The chain couples TRBV28 to TRBJ1-6; TRBD1 aligns across 7 bases. Losses at the gene ends were 6 bases for V and 12 bases for J; bases not matched to a gene: 5. CDR3 size: 12 residues. The germline gives CDR1 MDHEN, CDR2 SYDVKM. The CDR3 spells CASSLQGKPLHF. Here the CDR3 DNA reads TGTGCCAGCAGCTTACAGGGGAAACCCCTCCACTTT.

In its sample, this clonotype was seen many times. The V and J genes are TRBV12-3 or TRBV12-4 and TRBJ1-1, with D maybe TRBD1 (5 bases). The length of the CDR3 is 13 residues. Deletions cut 2 bases from V and 5 bases from J, with 9 bases between. CDR3: CASSLQGVTEAFF. In nucleotides, the CDR3 is TGTGCCAGCAGTTTACAAGGGGTGACTGAAGCTTTCTTT.

This clonotype was seen repeatedly, ten times or more. J is TRBJ2-7 and V is TRBV3-1, with D perhaps TRBD2 (6 bases). Germline V gene sequence: CDR1 LGHDT, CDR2 YNNKEL (reference sequence). V lost 0 bases to trimming and J lost 1 base, with 19 bases between them. This CDR3 region has 18 residues. CDR3 nucleotide sequence: TGTGCCAGCAGCCAAGACGGAGGGATAGGCTCGTTTTCCTACGAGCAGTACTTC. Its protein product is CASSQDGGIGSFSYEQYF.

The gene calls are TRBV28 and TRBJ1-1, with 7 bases fitting TRBD1. This CDR3 comprises 16 residues. Germline CDR1 and CDR2: MDHEN and SYDVKM. Germline trimming cut 5 bases from V and 0 bases from J; bases unmatched to any gene: 9. CDR3 coding DNA: TGTGCCAGCAGTATCAGGGGGAGGGGCATGAACACTGAAGCTTTCTTT. This codes for CASSIRGRGMNTEAFF. The full variable domain, with the rest looked up from reference TRBV28 and TRBJ1-1, is DVKVTQSSRYLVKRTGEKVFLECVQDMDHENMFWYRQDPGLGLRLIYFSYDVKMKEKGDIPEGYSVSREKKERFSLILESASTNQTSMYLCASSIRGRGMNTEAFFGQGTRLTVV.

There are a few counts of this clonotype. This chain connects TRBV28 to TRBJ1-4; the match to TRBD1 covers 9 bases. Germline CDR1 and CDR2: MDHEN and SYDVKM. The CDR3 is made up of 17 amino acids. V was clipped by 5 bases and J by 6 bases; unmatched bases: 13. The CDR3 nucleotides are TGTGCCAGCAGTCAGACCCCAAGGACAGGGGTAGATGAAAAACTGTTTTTT. Protein: CASSQTPRTGVDEKLFF. Drawing the rest from reference TRBV28 and TRBJ1-4, the complete variable domain is DVKVTQSSRYLVKRTGEKVFLECVQDMDHENMFWYRQDPGLGLRLIYFSYDVKMKEKGDIPEGYSVSREKKERFSLILESASTNQTSMYLCASSQTPRTGVDEKLFFGSGTQLSVL.

CDR3 coding DNA: TGCGCCAGCAGCTTGAGACAGTTCTCCTACGAGCAGTACTTC. This codes for CASSLRQFSYEQYF. V usage is TRBV5-1 and J usage is TRBJ2-7, with D perhaps matching TRBD1 (5 bases). The length of the CDR3 is 14 residues. Trimming removed 1 base at V and 0 bases at J, with 8 bases between. Germline V lookup: CDR1 SGHRS, CDR2 YFSETQ. Together with reference TRBV5-1 and TRBJ2-7, the CDR3 gives the full variable domain: KAGVTQTPRYLIKTRGQQVTLSCSPISGHRSVSWYQQTPGQGLQFLFEYFSETQRNKGNFPGRFSGRQFSNSRSEMNVSTLELGDSALYLCASSLRQFSYEQYFGPGTRLTVT.

This clonotype was found a few times. The chain combines TRBV6-1 with TRBJ1-2; D is ambiguous. The CDR3 is 15 amino acids. Germline values: CDR1 MNHNS, CDR2 SASEGT. V lost 6 bases and J 4 bases, leaving 18 bases between the germline ends. The CDR3 protein is CASSVIRQAPYGYTF. CDR3 bases: TGTGCCAGCAGCGTAATCAGACAAGCCCCCTATGGCTACACCTTC.